This paragraph covers one T cell receptor beta chain sequence. There are 14 residues in the CDR3. V was trimmed by 1 base and J by 4 bases, leaving 11 bases between them. Per germline, CDR1 SGHRS and CDR2 YFSETQ. TCRdb itself ran the RT-PCR reads through MiXCR, one entry per CDR3 protein. The profile shows fewer than 800,000 distinct CDR3 sequences, 13% to 15% of them singletons. The V call is TRBV5-1, the J call TRBJ1-2; D not resolved. The TCR was taken from a female donor in good health, serving as a healthy control. Material: memory CD4+ T cells from blood. CDR3 amino acids: CASSLSGYGYGYTF. CDR3 DNA sequence: TGCGCCAGCAGCTTGTCGGGGTACGGCTATGGCTACACCTTC.